These T cell receptor beta chains were read from a single sample in a study of tumor-infiltrating lymphocytes in oesophageal squamous cell carcinoma. Using its own MiXCR run on the PCR reads, TCRdb lists one record per CDR3 protein. Of more than 15,000 distinct CDR3 sequences in the sample, about 42% were seen once. Material for sequencing was normal esophageal tissue next to the tumor. The receptors were gathered from a female donor with esophageal squamous cell carcinoma. CDR3s include the opening cysteine and the closing phenylalanine or tryptophan. A D gene is named only where the DNA matches it firmly. Expanded clones get a size class; other rows say once, few or many, or leave the size out.

clone size	V gene	D gene	J gene	CDR3 protein	CDR3 DNA
NA	TRBV4-1	NA	TRBJ1-1	CASSQDYRDGSFF	TGCGCCAGCAGCCAAGATTATAGAGACGGGTCTTTCTTT
NA	TRBV4-2	TRBD2	TRBJ2-7	CASSQAPGLSYEQYF	TGTGCCAGCAGCCAAGCCCCGGGACTATCCTACGAGCAGTACTTC
many	TRBV27	NA	TRBJ1-1	CASIFVQGGRTEAFF	TGTGCCAGCATCTTTGTGCAAGGGGGTCGGACTGAAGCTTTCTTT
once	TRBV7-8	NA	TRBJ2-7	CASSLGSGSDEQYF	TGTGCCAGCAGCTTAGGGTCCGGGTCCGACGAGCAGTACTTC
many	TRBV7-9	NA	TRBJ1-3	CASSLAGARNTIYF	TGTGCCAGCAGCTTAGCAGGGGCGAGAAACACCATATATTTT
NA	TRBV5-1	NA	TRBJ2-5	CASSPSFQETQYF	TGCGCCAGCAGTCCTAGCTTTCAAGAGACCCAGTACTTC
large	TRBV7-8	TRBD1	TRBJ2-7	CASSSTGSPYEQYF	TGTGCCAGCAGCTCGACAGGGAGTCCCTACGAGCAGTACTTC
NA	TRBV7-9	NA	TRBJ1-5	CASSSDRGQPQHF	TGTGCCAGCAGCTCTGACCGCGGTCAGCCCCAGCATTTT
NA	TRBV7-6	NA	TRBJ2-1	CASSLGVDEQFF	TGTGCCAGCAGCTTAGGGGTGGATGAGCAGTTCTTC
NA	TRBV7-3	TRBD2	TRBJ2-1	CASSLRLAGRSYNEQFF	TGTGCCAGCAGCTTACGACTAGCGGGACGTTCCTACAATGAGCAGTTCTTC
NA	TRBV7-2	NA	TRBJ1-1	CASSLDFYNTEAFF	TGTGCCAGCAGCTTAGATTTTTACAACACTGAAGCTTTCTTT
many	TRBV11-2	TRBD2	TRBJ2-1	CASSPLAGGSSYNEQFF	TGTGCCAGCAGCCCGCTAGCGGGAGGCTCCTCCTACAATGAGCAGTTCTTC
NA	TRBV12-3/TRBV12-4	NA	TRBJ2-5	CASTHRVEETQYF	TGTGCCAGCACCCACAGGGTGGAAGAGACCCAGTACTTC
NA	TRBV7-2	NA	TRBJ2-1	CASSLEQIYNEQFF	TGTGCCAGCAGCTTAGAACAGATATACAATGAGCAGTTCTTC
few	TRBV6-6	NA	TRBJ2-1	CASSYYPPPGSREQFF	TGTGCCAGCAGTTACTACCCCCCTCCGGGATCGCGGGAGCAGTTCTTC
few	TRBV19	NA	TRBJ1-5	CASSGSRTAFGGNQPQHF	TGTGCCAGTAGTGGTTCCCGGACAGCTTTCGGTGGCAATCAGCCCCAGCATTTT
once	TRBV7-6	TRBD2	TRBJ2-1	CASSLDGSGSNEQFF	TGTGCCAGCAGCTTAGATGGTAGCGGGAGTAATGAGCAGTTCTTC
few	TRBV7-4	TRBD2	TRBJ2-3	CASSFPSGGGPLQFTQYF	TGTGCCAGCAGCTTTCCGAGCGGGGGGGGCCCCTTACAATTTACGCAGTATTTT
NA	TRBV2	TRBD1	TRBJ1-2	CASSWTGEGYTF	TGTGCCAGCAGTTGGACAGGGGAAGGCTACACCTTC
NA	TRBV12-3/TRBV12-4	NA	TRBJ1-1	CASSKTGNTEAFF	TGTGCCAGCAGTAAAACAGGGAACACTGAAGCTTTCTTT
NA	TRBV7-2	TRBD1	TRBJ2-1	CASSSDRGGEQFF	TGTGCCAGCAGCTCCGACAGGGGCGGGGAGCAGTTCTTC
many	TRBV10-2	TRBD2	TRBJ2-7	CASSGETSGYVEQYF	TGCGCCAGCAGCGGGGAGACTAGCGGGTACGTTGAGCAGTACTTC
NA	TRBV7-2	NA	TRBJ2-7	CASSRRQVYEQYF	TGTGCCAGCAGCCGCCGACAGGTCTACGAGCAGTACTTC
NA	TRBV7-2	NA	TRBJ2-7	CASSSGVAYEQYF	TGTGCCAGCAGCTCAGGTGTGGCCTACGAGCAGTACTTC
NA	TRBV7-2	NA	TRBJ2-5	CASSATNGGETQYF	TGTGCCAGCAGCGCCACTAACGGGGGAGAGACCCAGTACTTC
NA	TRBV7-8	NA	TRBJ2-3	CASSQPSSTDTDTQYF	TGTGCCAGCAGCCAACCGAGCAGCACCGATACAGATACGCAGTATTTT
NA	TRBV27	TRBD2	TRBJ2-1	CASSKTSDANEQFF	TGTGCCAGCAGTAAGACTAGCGACGCTAATGAGCAGTTCTTC
NA	TRBV7-9	TRBD1	TRBJ2-1	CASSSTLGGTGTGGEQFF	TGTGCCAGCAGCTCCACCCTCGGTGGGACAGGGACAGGAGGGGAGCAGTTCTTC
NA	TRBV7-3	NA	TRBJ2-7	CAHRGGPHSYEQYF	TGTGCCCACCGAGGGGGACCGCACTCCTACGAGCAGTACTTC
few	TRBV3-1	NA	TRBJ1-2	CASSQGEFGANYGYTF	TGTGCCAGCAGCCAAGGAGAGTTCGGGGCAAACTATGGCTACACCTTC
once	TRBV6-1	TRBD1	TRBJ2-5	CASSRGGRDQETQYF	TGTGCCAGCAGCAGAGGGGGCCGTGACCAAGAGACCCAGTACTTC
many	TRBV4-1	TRBD1	TRBJ1-2	CASSPSTGRVEGYTF	TGCGCCAGCAGCCCGTCGACAGGGCGAGTTGAGGGCTACACCTTC
NA	TRBV6-1	TRBD1	TRBJ1-5	CASNDRGSNQPQHF	TGTGCCAGCAATGACAGGGGTAGCAATCAGCCCCAGCATTTT
NA	TRBV7-8	TRBD2	TRBJ2-3	CASSSKTSGGPDTQYF	TGTGCCAGCAGCTCCAAAACTAGCGGGGGACCAGATACGCAGTATTTT
few	TRBV7-2	NA	TRBJ1-5	CASSFANQPQHF	TGTGCCAGCAGCTTCGCAAATCAGCCCCAGCATTTT
NA	TRBV7-3	TRBD2	TRBJ2-2	CASSLQTSGRTGELFF	TGTGCCAGCAGCTTACAAACTAGCGGGAGAACCGGGGAGCTGTTTTTT
few	TRBV7-2	TRBD1	TRBJ2-6	CASSTGDSGANVLTF	TGTGCCAGCAGTACAGGGGACTCTGGGGCCAACGTCCTGACTTTC
NA	TRBV7-2	NA	TRBJ2-7	CASSSMLTAYNEQYF	TGTGCCAGCAGCTCGATGCTTACAGCCTACAATGAGCAGTACTTC
many	TRBV14	NA	TRBJ2-2	CASSTPSRVGELFF	TGTGCCAGCAGCACCCCTAGCAGGGTTGGGGAGCTGTTTTTT
NA	TRBV6-6	TRBD1	TRBJ1-5	CASSYSTGRMQPQHF	TGTGCCAGCAGTTACTCGACAGGGAGGATGCAGCCCCAGCATTTT
few	TRBV7-8	TRBD1	TRBJ2-7	CASSNRQGAYEQYF	TGTGCCAGCAGCAACAGACAGGGGGCCTACGAGCAGTACTTC
NA	TRBV6-6	NA	TRBJ2-7	CASSYWEKQYF	TGTGCCAGCAGTTACTGGGAGAAGCAGTACTTC
few	TRBV15	TRBD2	TRBJ2-1	CATSRVSGGYNEQFF	TGTGCCACCAGCAGAGTTTCGGGGGGATACAATGAGCAGTTCTTC
few	TRBV7-6	TRBD2	TRBJ2-3	CASSFRLAGISTDTQYF	TGTGCCAGCAGCTTTAGACTAGCGGGGATTAGCACAGATACGCAGTATTTT
many	TRBV6-1	TRBD1	TRBJ1-5	CASSQNRGSRYSNQPQHF	TGTGCCAGCAGCCAGAACAGGGGGTCTAGGTATAGCAATCAGCCCCAGCATTTT
few	TRBV5-4	NA	TRBJ1-1	CASSFGSGVANTEAFF	TGTGCCAGCAGCTTTGGTTCAGGGGTTGCGAACACTGAAGCTTTCTTT
medium-sized	TRBV7-2	TRBD1	TRBJ1-4	CASSAQGWPNEKLFF	TGTGCCAGCAGTGCACAGGGGTGGCCTAATGAAAAACTGTTTTTT
few	TRBV19	NA	TRBJ2-7	CATGGLHEGEQYF	TGTGCCACCGGCGGTTTACACGAAGGGGAGCAGTACTTC
many	TRBV2	NA	TRBJ2-5	CASDAGQGRVTQYF	TGTGCCAGCGACGCCGGGCAGGGTAGGGTGACCCAGTACTTC
many	TRBV2	TRBD1	TRBJ2-7	CASIGTGRDYEQYF	TGTGCCAGCATTGGGACAGGGAGGGACTACGAGCAGTACTTC
NA	TRBV6-5	NA	TRBJ1-4	CASRNMGGSGEKLFF	TGTGCCAGCAGGAATATGGGAGGCAGCGGAGAAAAACTGTTTTTT
NA	TRBV19	TRBD2	TRBJ2-1	CASSVNYGLAGWVEQFF	TGTGCCAGTAGTGTCAATTATGGACTAGCGGGATGGGTTGAGCAGTTCTTC
NA	TRBV7-2	NA	TRBJ1-6	CATHSGQYNSPLHF	TGTGCCACCCACTCCGGACAGTATAATTCACCCCTCCACTTT
NA	TRBV7-6	NA	TRBJ2-5	CASSTTTGPEETQYF	TGTGCCAGCAGCACGACAACAGGGCCCGAGGAGACCCAGTACTTC